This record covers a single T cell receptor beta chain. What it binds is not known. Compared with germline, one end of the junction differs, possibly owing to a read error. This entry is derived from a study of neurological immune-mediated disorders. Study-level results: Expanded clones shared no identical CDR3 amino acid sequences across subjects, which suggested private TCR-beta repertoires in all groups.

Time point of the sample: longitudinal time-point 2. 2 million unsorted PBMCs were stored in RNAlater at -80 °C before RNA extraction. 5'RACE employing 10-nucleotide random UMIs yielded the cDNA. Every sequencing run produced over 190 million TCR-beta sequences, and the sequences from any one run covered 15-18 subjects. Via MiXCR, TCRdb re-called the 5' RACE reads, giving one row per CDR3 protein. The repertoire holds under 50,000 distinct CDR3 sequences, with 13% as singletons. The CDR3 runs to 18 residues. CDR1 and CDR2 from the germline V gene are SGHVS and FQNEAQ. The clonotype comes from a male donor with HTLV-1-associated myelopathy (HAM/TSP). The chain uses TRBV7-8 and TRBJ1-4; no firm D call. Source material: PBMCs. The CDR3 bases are TGTGACAGCAGCTTAACACCAACTTCATGGGCAACTAATGAAAAACTGTTTTTT. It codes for CDSSLTPTSWATNEKLFF.